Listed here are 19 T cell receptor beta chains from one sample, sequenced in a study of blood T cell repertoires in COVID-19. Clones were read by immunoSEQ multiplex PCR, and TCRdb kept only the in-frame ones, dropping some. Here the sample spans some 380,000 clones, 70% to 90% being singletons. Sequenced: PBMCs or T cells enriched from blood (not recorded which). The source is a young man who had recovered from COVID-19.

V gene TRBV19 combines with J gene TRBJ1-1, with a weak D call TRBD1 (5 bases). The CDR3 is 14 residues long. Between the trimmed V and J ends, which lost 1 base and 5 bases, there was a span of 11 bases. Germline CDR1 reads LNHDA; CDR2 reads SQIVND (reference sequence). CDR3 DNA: TGTGCCAGTAGTATAGGGGGGGGGAGTACTGAAGCTTTCTTT. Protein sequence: CASSIGGGSTEAFF.

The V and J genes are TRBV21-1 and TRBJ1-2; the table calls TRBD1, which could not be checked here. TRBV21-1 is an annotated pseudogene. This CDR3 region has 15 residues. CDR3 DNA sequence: TGTGCCAGCAGCAGTGACAGGGGTACGGCCTATGGCTACACCTTC. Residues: CASSSDRGTAYGYTF.

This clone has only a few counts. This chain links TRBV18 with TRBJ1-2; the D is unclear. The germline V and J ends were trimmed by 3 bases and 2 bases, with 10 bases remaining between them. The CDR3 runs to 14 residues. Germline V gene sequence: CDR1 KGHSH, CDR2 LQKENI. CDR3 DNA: TGTGCCAGCTCACCTCAGGAGGGCAACTATGGCTACACCTTC. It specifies CASSPQEGNYGYTF.

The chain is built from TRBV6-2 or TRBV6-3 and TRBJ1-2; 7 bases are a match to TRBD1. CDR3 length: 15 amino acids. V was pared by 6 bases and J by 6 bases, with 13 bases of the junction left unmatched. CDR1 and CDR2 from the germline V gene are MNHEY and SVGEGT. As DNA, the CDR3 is TGTGCCAGCAGGTACCAAGGGGGCGCGCTCCATGGCTACACCTTC. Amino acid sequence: CASRYQGGALHGYTF.

The CDR3 here is CASSRLPLIVRNTEAFF. In DNA form, the CDR3 reads TGTGCCAGCAGCCGATTACCCTTGATAGTGAGAAACACTGAAGCTTTCTTT. The chain has TRBV7-8 and TRBJ1-1; D ambiguous. Trimming pared 5 bases from V and 2 bases from J, leaving 21 bases between. This CDR3 is 17 amino acids long. Germline loops: CDR1 SGHVS, CDR2 FQNEAQ.

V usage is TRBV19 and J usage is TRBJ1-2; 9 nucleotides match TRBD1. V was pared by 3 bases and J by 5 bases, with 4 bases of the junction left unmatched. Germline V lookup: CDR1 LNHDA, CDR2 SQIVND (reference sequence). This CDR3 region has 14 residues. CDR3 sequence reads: CASSMAQGAYGYTF. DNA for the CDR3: TGTGCCAGTAGTATGGCACAGGGGGCATATGGCTACACCTTC. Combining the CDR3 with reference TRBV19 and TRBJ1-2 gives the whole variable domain DGGITQSPKYLFRKEGQNVTLSCEQNLNHDAMYWYRQDPGQGLRLIYYSQIVNDFQKGDIAEGYSVSREKKESFPLTVTSAQKNPTAFYLCASSMAQGAYGYTFGSGTRLTVV.

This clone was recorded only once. CDR3 residues: CASRTASTNEKLFF. The DNA for the CDR3 is TGTGCCAGCCGGACAGCTTCAACTAATGAAAAACTGTTTTTT. The rearrangement uses TRBV27 and TRBJ1-4, with D perhaps TRBD1 (6 bases). The CDR3 spans 14 residues. Germline CDR1 reads MNHEY; CDR2 reads SMNVEV (reference sequence). Trimming removed 8 bases from V and 0 bases from J, with 10 bases in between. Full variable domain (outside the CDR3, taken from reference TRBV27 and TRBJ1-4): EAQVTQNPRYLITVTGKKLTVTCSQNMNHEYMSWYRQDPGLGLRQIYYSMNVEVTDKGDVPEGYKVSRKEKRNFPLILESPSPNQTSLYFCASRTASTNEKLFFGSGTQLSVL.

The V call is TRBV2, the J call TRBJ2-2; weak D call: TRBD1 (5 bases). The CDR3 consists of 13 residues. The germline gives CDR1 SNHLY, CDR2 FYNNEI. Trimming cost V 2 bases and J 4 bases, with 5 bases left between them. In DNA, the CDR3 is TGTGCCAGCAGTGAAAGGGGCACCGGGGAGCTGTTTTTT. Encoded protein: CASSERGTGELFF.

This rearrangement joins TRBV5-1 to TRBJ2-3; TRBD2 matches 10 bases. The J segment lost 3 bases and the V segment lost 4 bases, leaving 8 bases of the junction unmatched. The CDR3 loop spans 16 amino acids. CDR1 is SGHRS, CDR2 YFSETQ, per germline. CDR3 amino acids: CASSPPSGGGTDTQYF. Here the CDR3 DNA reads TGCGCCAGCAGCCCACCCAGCGGGGGGGGTACAGATACGCAGTATTTT.

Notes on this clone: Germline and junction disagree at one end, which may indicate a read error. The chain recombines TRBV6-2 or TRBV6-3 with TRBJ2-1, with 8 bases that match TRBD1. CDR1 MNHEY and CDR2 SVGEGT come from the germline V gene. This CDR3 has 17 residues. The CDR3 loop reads CASSYTRQGLSYNEQFF. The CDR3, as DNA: TGTGCTAGCAGTTACACACGACAGGGGCTCTCCTACAATGAGCAGTTCTTC.

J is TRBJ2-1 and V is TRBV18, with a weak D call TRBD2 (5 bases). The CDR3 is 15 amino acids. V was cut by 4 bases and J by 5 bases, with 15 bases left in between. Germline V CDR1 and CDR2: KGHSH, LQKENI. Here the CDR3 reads CASSLYSGVHNEQFF. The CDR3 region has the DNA TGTGCCAGCTCACTTTATTCCGGGGTCCACAATGAGCAGTTCTTC.

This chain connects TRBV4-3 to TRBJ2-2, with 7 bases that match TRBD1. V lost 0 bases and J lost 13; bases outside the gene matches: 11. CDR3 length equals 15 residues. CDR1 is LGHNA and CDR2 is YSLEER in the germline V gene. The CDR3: CASSQDPGQLDALFF. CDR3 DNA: TGCGCCAGCAGCCAAGACCCGGGACAGTTGGATGCGCTGTTTTTT.

This chain's CDR3 is CAWKRIVLLEQYF. In DNA, the CDR3 is TGTGCCTGGAAGCGGATCGTACTCCTAGAGCAGTACTTC. The chain joins TRBV30 to TRBJ2-7; tentatively, D is TRBD2 (5 bases). Trimming left V 4 bases short and J 7 bases short, with 17 bases between. The germline gives CDR1 GTSNPN, CDR2 SVGIG (reference sequence). CDR3 length: 13 residues.

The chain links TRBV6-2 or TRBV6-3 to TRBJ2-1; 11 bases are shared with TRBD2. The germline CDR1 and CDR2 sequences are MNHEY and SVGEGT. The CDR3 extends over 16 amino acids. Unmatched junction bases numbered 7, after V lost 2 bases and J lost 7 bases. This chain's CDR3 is CASSYLNSGGDNEQFF. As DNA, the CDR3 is TGTGCCAGCAGTTACCTTAATAGCGGGGGGGATAATGAGCAGTTCTTC.

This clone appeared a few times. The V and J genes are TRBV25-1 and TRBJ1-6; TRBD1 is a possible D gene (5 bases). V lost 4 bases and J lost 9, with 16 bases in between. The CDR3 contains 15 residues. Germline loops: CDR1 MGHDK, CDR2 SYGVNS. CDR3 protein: CASSAPGGGTSPLHF. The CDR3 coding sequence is TGTGCCAGCAGTGCTCCCGGCGGGGGTACTTCACCCCTCCACTTT.

The CDR3 reads CASSPVVATDGYTF. The CDR3 coding sequence is TGTGCCAGCTCACCAGTGGTGGCAACAGATGGCTACACCTTC. The chain is built from TRBV18 and TRBJ1-2; D gene uncertain. Germline V gene data show CDR1 as KGHSH and CDR2 as LQKENI. V was trimmed by 2 bases and J by 6 bases, leaving 13 bases between them. The CDR3 consists of 14 residues.

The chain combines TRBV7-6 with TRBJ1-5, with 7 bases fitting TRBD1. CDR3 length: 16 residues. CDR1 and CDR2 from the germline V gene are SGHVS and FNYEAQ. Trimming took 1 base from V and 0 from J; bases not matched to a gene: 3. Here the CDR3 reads CASSLGQGYSNQPQHF. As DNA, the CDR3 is TGTGCCAGCAGCTTAGGACAGGGCTATAGCAATCAGCCCCAGCATTTT.

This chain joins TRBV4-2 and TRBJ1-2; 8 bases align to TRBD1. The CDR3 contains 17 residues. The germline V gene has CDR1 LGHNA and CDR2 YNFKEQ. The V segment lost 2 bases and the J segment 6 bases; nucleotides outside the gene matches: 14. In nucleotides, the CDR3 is TGTGCCAGCAGCCAACACGGCGGTGCAGGGGGCGCGGATGGCTACACCTTC. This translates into CASSQHGGAGGADGYTF.

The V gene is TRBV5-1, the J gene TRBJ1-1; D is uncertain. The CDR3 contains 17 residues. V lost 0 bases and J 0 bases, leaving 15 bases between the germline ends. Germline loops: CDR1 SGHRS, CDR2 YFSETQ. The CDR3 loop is CASSLVRFGGVNTEAFF. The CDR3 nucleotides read TGCGCCAGCAGCTTGGTTCGCTTCGGCGGTGTGAACACTGAAGCTTTCTTT.